These 27 T cell receptor beta chains were sequenced from one sample in a study of blood T cell repertoires in COVID-19. Assay used: immunoSEQ multiplex PCR; TCRdb lists only in-frame clones, some missing. In the table there are roughly 150,000 clones, 75% to 85% of which are singletons. Sequencing input: PBMCs or T cells enriched from blood (not recorded which). These receptors were collected from a woman in her sixties who had recovered from COVID-19.

Only one count was recorded for this clone. The chain couples TRBV5-1 to TRBJ2-7; tentatively, D is TRBD2 (6 bases). Between the trimmed V and J ends, which lost 0 bases and 9 bases, there was a span of 10 bases. CDR3 size: 12 residues. CDR1 and CDR2 from the germline V gene are SGHRS and YFSETQ. CDR3 loop: CASSLEPGVQYF. The DNA for the CDR3 is TGCGCCAGCAGCTTGGAACCGGGGGTGCAGTACTTC.

This clone was recorded once. The V and J genes are TRBV5-1 and TRBJ1-2, with 7 bases aligning to TRBD1. Germline-derived CDR1 and CDR2 are SGHRS and YFSETQ. V shed 3 bases and J 7 bases; nucleotides not matched to a gene: 9. The CDR3 contains 14 residues. In DNA, the CDR3 is TGCGCCAGCAGCTCGGAACCCGACAGGGTTGGCTACACCTTC. It specifies CASSSEPDRVGYTF.

This clone was picked up a small number of times. The CDR3 is CASTTLQGARGTGELFF. CDR3 sequence (DNA): TGTGCCAGTACAACACTCCAGGGGGCCCGAGGGACCGGGGAGCTGTTTTTT. This chain uses TRBV19 with TRBJ2-2; 8 bases align to TRBD1. The germline V gene encodes CDR1 LNHDA and CDR2 SQIVND (reference sequence). The junction had 15 bases not matched to a gene; V was cut back by 7 bases and J by 5 bases. The length of the CDR3 is 17 residues.

The chain joins TRBV4-1 to TRBJ2-5; D perhaps matches TRBD2 (6 bases). V was pared by 7 bases and J by 2 bases, with 17 bases between. The germline V gene encodes CDR1 MGHRA and CDR2 YSYEKL. The CDR3 extends over 15 amino acids. The CDR3 DNA reads TGCGCCAGCAAAACGGAGTACGGGGGTCAAGAGACCCAGTACTTC. Translated: CASKTEYGGQETQYF.

This clone was seen just once. CDR3 sequence: CASSEASGGAKPTDTQYF. CDR3 in DNA: TGCGCCAGCAGTGAGGCAAGCGGGGGGGCGAAGCCTACAGATACGCAGTATTTT. The chain recombines TRBV10-1 with TRBJ2-3; TRBD2 agrees at 10 bases. Germline values: CDR1 WNHNN, CDR2 SYGVQD (reference sequence). This CDR3 has 18 residues. The junction had 11 bases not matched to a gene; V was cut back by 2 bases and J by 3 bases.

The chain joins TRBV3-1 (or the pseudogene TRBV3-2) to TRBJ1-3; no clear D. Per germline, CDR1 LGHDT and CDR2 YNNKEL (reference sequence). The CDR3 length is 18 residues. V lost 0 bases, J lost 4 bases, and 19 bases lay in between. The DNA of the CDR3 is TGTGCCAGCAGCCAAGATGGGTTACAGTCGAATGGGGGAAACACCATATATTTT. Encoded protein: CASSQDGLQSNGGNTIYF.

This clone was seen once. The chain recombines TRBV9 with TRBJ1-5, with 7 bases lining up with TRBD1. Germline CDR1 reads SGDLS; CDR2 reads YYNGEE. The CDR3 runs 15 residues. The ends lost 3 bases at V and 0 bases at J; junction bases unmatched: 3. For the CDR3, the DNA is TGTGCCAGCAGCGCAGGGGGATATAGCAATCAGCCCCAGCATTTT. It specifies CASSAGGYSNQPQHF.

The chain combines TRBV19 with TRBJ2-7; TRBD1 might be the D (5 bases). The CDR3 sequence is 14 residues long. Germline assignment: CDR1 LNHDA and CDR2 SQIVND (reference sequence). The germline V and J ends were trimmed by 4 bases and 2 bases, with 12 bases remaining between them. This CDR3 reads CASSRGQSTYEQYF. The CDR3, as DNA: TGTGCCAGTAGTAGGGGCCAGAGTACCTACGAGCAGTACTTC.

V and J are TRBV2 and TRBJ1-6; tentatively, D is TRBD1 (5 bases). V was clipped by 8 bases and J by 14 bases, with 22 bases between them. CDR1 and CDR2 from the germline V gene are SNHLY and FYNNEI. There are 14 residues in the CDR3. CDR3 in amino acids: CASYSGLGLSALHF. Written as DNA, the CDR3 is TGTGCCAGCTATTCGGGACTGGGACTCTCGGCCCTCCACTTT.

CDR3 sequence (DNA): TGTGCCAGCAGCTTGGATATTCGGAACACCATATATTTT. Protein product: CASSLDIRNTIYF. V usage is TRBV5-6 and J usage is TRBJ1-3; D is unclear. In germline, CDR1 is SGHDT, CDR2 YYEEEE. The germline V and J ends were trimmed by 0 bases and 7 bases, with 8 bases remaining between them. The CDR3 runs to 13 residues.

V usage is TRBV19 and J usage is TRBJ2-1; 10 bases map to TRBD2. The CDR3 has 15 residues. In germline, CDR1 is LNHDA, CDR2 SQIVND (reference sequence). The V gene end was trimmed by 6 bases and the J gene end by 3 bases; junction bases not matched to a gene: 5. Here the CDR3 reads CASRYSGGSYNEQFF. The DNA for the CDR3 is TGTGCCAGTAGGTATAGCGGGGGGAGCTACAATGAGCAGTTCTTC.

The chain has TRBV6-1 and TRBJ1-2; D may be TRBD1 (5 bases). V was cut by 1 base and J by 0 bases, with 9 bases left in between. CDR3 length equals 15 residues. From germline, CDR1 is MNHNS and CDR2 SASEGT. CDR3 in amino acids: CASSEVRQTNYGYTF. CDR3 nucleotides: TGTGCCAGCAGTGAAGTAAGACAGACTAACTATGGCTACACCTTC.

This chain connects TRBV2 to TRBJ2-7, with TRBD1 matching 8 bases. The CDR3 sequence is 14 residues long. Looked up from germline, CDR1 is SNHLY and CDR2 is FYNNEI. V lost 2 bases, J lost 7 bases, and 7 bases stayed unmatched. The CDR3 DNA is TGTGCCAGCAGTGAAATGGACAGGGTCTATGAGCAGTACTTC. This encodes CASSEMDRVYEQYF.

This chain joins TRBV2 and TRBJ1-6; 9 bases are shared with TRBD1. Germline V gene lookup returns CDR1 SNHLY and CDR2 FYNNEI. After removal of 6 bases from V and 5 bases from J, the junction contained 5 bases not matched to a gene. This CDR3 contains 15 residues. DNA of the CDR3: TGTGCCAGCAGCGGCCGGGACAGGGATAATTCACCCCTCCACTTT. Amino acid sequence: CASSGRDRDNSPLHF.

The chain employs TRBV1 and TRBJ2-5; the table's TRBD2 call for D was not verified on the DNA. TRBV1 is labeled a pseudogene. The CDR3 spans 11 residues. For the CDR3, the DNA is TGCACCAGGACTAGCCGGGAGACCCAGTACTTC. It codes for CTRTSRETQYF.

This clone was recorded only once. V gene TRBV6-2 or TRBV6-3 combines with J gene TRBJ1-2; D not certain. The CDR3 contains 15 residues. Trimming left V 0 bases short and J 6 bases short, with 14 bases between. Germline lookup yields CDR1 MNHEY and CDR2 SVGEGT. The DNA for the CDR3 is TGTGCCAGCAGTTACTCTTTCGCCGGAGGCGATGGCTACACCTTC. It translates to CASSYSFAGGDGYTF.

The chain links TRBV14 to TRBJ2-3; TRBD1 might be the D (6 bases). This CDR3 is 17 amino acids long. The V and J ends lost 1 base and 0 bases respectively, with 14 bases between them. Germline V lookup: CDR1 SGHDN, CDR2 FVKESK. This CDR3 is CASSQGRGPASTDTQYF. CDR3 DNA sequence: TGTGCCAGCAGCCAAGGCAGGGGCCCGGCGAGCACAGATACGCAGTATTTT.

This sequence joins TRBV5-8 and TRBJ2-7; D might be TRBD2 (6 bases). The V gene's germline CDR1 is SGHTS and CDR2 YDEGEE. The CDR3 spans 14 residues. V was cut by 0 bases and J by 4 bases, with 11 bases left in between. CDR3 residues: CASSLVGTGYEQYF. In DNA form, the CDR3 reads TGTGCCAGCAGCTTGGTGGGGACTGGGTACGAGCAGTACTTC.

The CDR3 loop is CASSQDIGNTEAFF. For the CDR3, the DNA is TGTGCCAGCAGCCAAGACATCGGTAACACTGAAGCTTTCTTT. The rearrangement joins TRBV3-1 (or the pseudogene TRBV3-2) to TRBJ1-1; D not certain. The CDR3 length is 14 residues. V was clipped by 0 bases and J by 2 bases, with 7 bases between them. Germline CDR1 reads LGHDT; CDR2 reads YNNKEL (reference sequence).

This clone was picked up a small number of times. This chain uses TRBV7-8 with TRBJ2-5; no clear D gene. The CDR3 runs 14 residues. Trimming pared 3 bases from V and 1 base from J, leaving 9 bases between. Germline V gives CDR1 SGHVS, CDR2 FQNEAQ. CDR3 bases: TGTGCCAGCAGCTTCCTCCACATCCAAGAGACCCAGTACTTC. This translates into CASSFLHIQETQYF. The complete variable domain, with remaining parts taken from reference TRBV7-8 and TRBJ2-5, reads GAGVSQSPRYKVAKRGQDVALRCDPISGHVSLFWYQQALGQGPEFLTYFQNEAQLDKSGLPSDRFFAERPEGSVSTLKIQRTQQEDSAVYLCASSFLHIQETQYFGPGTRLLVL.

The chain carries TRBV5-6 and TRBJ1-4; D ambiguous. Trimming removed 2 bases from V and 8 bases from J, with 19 bases in between. The CDR3 covers 16 residues. Germline V CDR1 and CDR2: SGHDT, YYEEEE. CDR3 DNA: TGTGCCAGCAGCTTCGGTAGATCTGGGCCGCGCGAAAAACTGTTTTTT. It yields the protein CASSFGRSGPREKLFF.

The chain couples TRBV27 to TRBJ2-5; 7 bases map to TRBD1. Unmatched junction bases numbered 3, after V lost 3 bases and J lost 5 bases. Germline V gives CDR1 MNHEY, CDR2 SMNVEV (reference sequence). The CDR3 spans 13 residues. CDR3 residues: CASSFVRGETQYF. The CDR3 DNA sequence: TGTGCCAGCAGTTTCGTCAGGGGGGAGACCCAGTACTTC.

In its sample, this clone was seen a few times. The chain employs TRBV19 and TRBJ2-3; D ambiguous. Germline CDR1 and CDR2: LNHDA and SQIVND (reference sequence). V lost 3 bases and J lost 7, with 8 bases in between. The CDR3 extends over 12 amino acids. CDR3 region: CASSIPPNTQYF. CDR3 in DNA: TGTGCCAGTAGTATCCCCCCTAATACGCAGTATTTT.

V is TRBV3-1 (or the pseudogene TRBV3-2) and J is TRBJ1-2, with 7 bases lining up with TRBD1. Unmatched junction bases numbered 0, after V lost 0 bases and J lost 2 bases. CDR3 length: 14 residues. CDR1 LGHDT and CDR2 YNNKEL come from the germline V gene (reference sequence). CDR3 protein: CASSQEGQNYGYTF. DNA for the CDR3: TGTGCCAGCAGCCAAGAGGGACAGAACTATGGCTACACCTTC.

This clone was detected a few times. The chain combines TRBV5-4 with TRBJ2-3; 11 bases fit TRBD2. Trimming took 1 base from V and 1 from J; bases not matched to a gene: 14. CDR3 length: 20 amino acids. Per germline, CDR1 SGHNT and CDR2 YYREEE (reference sequence). CDR3 sequence: CASSLKTRLAGLRGTDTQYF. The CDR3, as DNA: TGTGCCAGCAGCTTGAAGACGAGACTAGCGGGGCTTCGGGGCACAGATACGCAGTATTTT.

V is TRBV6-5 and J is TRBJ2-3; D is unclear. Trimming shortened V by 5 bases and J by 2 bases, and 8 bases separated the two germline ends. There are 13 residues in the CDR3. Germline V gene data show CDR1 as MNHEY and CDR2 as SVGAGI. CDR3 protein: CASSPFPTDTQYF. As DNA, the CDR3 is TGTGCCAGCAGTCCATTCCCCACAGATACGCAGTATTTT.

The chain couples TRBV6-5 to TRBJ1-6, with no clear D. Germline V CDR1 and CDR2: MNHEY, SVGAGI. There are 14 residues in the CDR3. V gave up 0 bases and J gave up 10 bases, with 10 bases separating them. CDR3 sequence reads: CASSYSIPRSPLHF. For the CDR3, the DNA is TGTGCCAGCAGTTACTCGATCCCGAGGTCACCCCTCCACTTT.